What follows describes a single TCR beta chain. This clonotype was detected a few times. Its recognized antigen is unknown. No qualities accompany the bases; no much larger clone lies one base away. Hyperthyroidism patients were newly diagnosed, were aged 18 to 65 years, and had a disease duration under 2 months. Patients with other autoimmune diseases, uncontrolled infections, pregnancy or lactation were excluded. Clinical symptoms, serum thyroxine, TRAb, thyroid ultrasound and orbital computed tomography formed the basis of the diagnosis. Total RNA was extracted using Trizol reagent, and RNA quality was checked on an Agilent 2100 Bioanalyzer. The CDR3 runs 14 amino acids, cysteine and phenylalanine included. Only the CDR3 portion is preserved as DNA: 42 bases, with reading frame beginning at the first base. After removal of 10 bases from V and 0 bases from J, the junction retains 4 bases not matched to a gene. CDR1 ENHRY and CDR2 SYGVKD were looked up in the germline V gene.

This specimen comes from a study of Graves' ophthalmopathy and Graves' hyperthyroidism (dated by TCRdb to between 2017 and 2018). Looking at the study overall: Hyperthyroidism was defined as stable when no progression to ophthalmopathy occurred within 18 months of follow-up. In total, 120 to 150 blood samples were TCR-sequenced: roughly 45 ophthalmopathy, some 80 hyperthyroidism and roughly 17 hyperthyroidism-to-ophthalmopathy patients. In about 6 hyperthyroidism patients, the T-cell repertoire of thyroid tissue was compared with the T-cell repertoire of blood. The study used TCR beta repertoire signatures to distinguish Graves' ophthalmopathy from Graves' hyperthyroidism and to predict progression to ophthalmopathy. Once sampling was done, hyperthyroidism patients were given methimazole at a starting dose of 30 mg daily, while ophthalmopathy patients were given high-dose intravenous methylprednisolone. To explore V-J signatures that separate ophthalmopathy from hyperthyroidism, a discovery set of 95 to 100 patients was enrolled, consisting of approximately 45 with ophthalmopathy and about 60 with stable hyperthyroidism. An independent validation cohort comprised some 19 hyperthyroidism patients and 15 to 17 patients who later progressed from hyperthyroidism to ophthalmopathy.

TCR beta CDR3 regions were amplified from RNA transcripts for repertoire sequencing. The first round of RT-PCR was done with HTBI primers and the Qiagen OneStep RT-PCR kit, and was followed by a second round of multiplex PCR, then size selection and purification. Sequencing of the libraries was carried out on an Illumina HiSeq2000 in paired-end mode with 100 bp reads. Per the authors' processing: Reads were processed with SOAPnuke, discarding reads with adapters, uncalled bases, mean Phred below 15, or no exact constant-primer or identifier match. High-quality paired reads were merged with COPE v1.2.5. Clonotypes were defined as unique nucleotide sequences and were aligned to IMGT TRB V, D and J references using MiTCR v1.1. Only V-J combinations with frequency above 0.0001 were analysed, covering more than 99% of repertoires. A TCR clonal expansion and chaos score per V-J combination was defined as the ratio of F50 clonal expansion to chaos observed in the TCRdist matrix. Welch's t-statistics and random forest were used to reduce features to about a dozen V-J combinations, which were fed into a naive Bayes classifier. The Morisita-Horn index was used to measure how similar the thyroid and blood repertoires were. Clones were called with MiXCR by TCRdb after fastp trimmed the public reads at Q25, and only in-frame beta chains were retained. When rows share a CDR3 protein, they turn into one entry using the most common DNA and genes. These V and J calls rely on TCRdb rather than the paper's analysis. Across this sample there are around 1,200,000 distinct CDR3 sequences, with 36% seen only once. The top ten clones comprise roughly 11% of the sample.

General study outcomes and caveats: In validation, the model predicted ophthalmopathy progression with roughly 68% sensitivity and about 73% specificity; 12 predicted patients were CT-confirmed with GO in a median of about 6.2 months. Sample size was not predetermined statistically, and investigators were not blinded to group allocation. In cross-validation, the 13-signature model distinguished ophthalmopathy from stable hyperthyroidism with less than 90% sensitivity and 81.08% specificity, while in the test set the corresponding values were about 80% and 75%. Among expanded thyroid clonotypes with frequency above 0.001, most also showed up in blood, which suggests that blood repertoires may reflect the thyroid immune response.

The receptor chain draws on TRBV10-3 and TRBJ2-7; the junction holds 12 bases that match TRBD2. The sequence came from an adult man with Graves' hyperthyroidism. Specimen: peripheral blood or thyroid tissue (not recorded which). The DNA reads as follows: TGTGCCAGCGGACTAGCGGGGACCTCCTACGAGCAGTACTTC. It encodes CASGLAGTSYEQYF.